This T cell receptor beta chain was sequenced in a study of identical twins. CDR3 length: 15 amino acids. V lost 3 bases, J lost 7 bases, and 6 bases stayed unmatched. TCRdb reprocessed the 5' RACE reads with MiXCR, giving one entry per CDR3 protein. The sample records hundreds of thousands of distinct CDR3 sequences, 18% being singletons. A further study also used this sample, focusing on T cells expressing NK-cell markers.

This clonotype was obtained from a woman aged 18-29 years in good health. The sequencing sample was made of PBMCs. The chain employs TRBV12-3 or TRBV12-4 and TRBJ2-1, with 10 bases identical to TRBD1. The CDR3 region has the DNA TGTGCCAGCAGTTTTAGGGACAGGGGCTGGAATGAGCAGTTCTTC. Amino acid sequence: CASSFRDRGWNEQFF.